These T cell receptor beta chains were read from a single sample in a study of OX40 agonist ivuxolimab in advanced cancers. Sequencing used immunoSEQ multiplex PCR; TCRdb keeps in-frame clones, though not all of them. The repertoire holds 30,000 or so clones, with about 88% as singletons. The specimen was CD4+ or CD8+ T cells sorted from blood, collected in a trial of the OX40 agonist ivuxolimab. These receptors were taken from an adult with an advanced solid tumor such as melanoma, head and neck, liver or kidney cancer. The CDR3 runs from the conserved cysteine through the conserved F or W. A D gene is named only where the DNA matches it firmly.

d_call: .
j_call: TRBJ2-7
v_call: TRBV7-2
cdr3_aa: CASSDITDSYEQYF

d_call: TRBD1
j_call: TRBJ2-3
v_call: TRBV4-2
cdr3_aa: CASSHRPGGGTDTQYF

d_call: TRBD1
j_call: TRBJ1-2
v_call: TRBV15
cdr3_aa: CATRGRQGAQSDNYGYTF

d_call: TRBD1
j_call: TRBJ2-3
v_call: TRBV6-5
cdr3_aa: CASSIGTGGSDTQYF

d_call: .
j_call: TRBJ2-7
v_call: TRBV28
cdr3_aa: CASSPLQGIYEQYF

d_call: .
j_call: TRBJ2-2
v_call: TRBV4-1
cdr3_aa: CASSLKGGYTGELFF

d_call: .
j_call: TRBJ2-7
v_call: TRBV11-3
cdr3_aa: CASSLDRTNSYEQYF

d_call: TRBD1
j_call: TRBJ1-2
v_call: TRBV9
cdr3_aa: CASSVGGTGNYGYTF

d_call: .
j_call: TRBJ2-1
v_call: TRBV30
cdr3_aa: CAWSIGNEQFF

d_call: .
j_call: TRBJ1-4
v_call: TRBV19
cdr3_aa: CATHTDRTNEKLFF

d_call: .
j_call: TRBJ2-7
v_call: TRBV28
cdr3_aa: CASSTPDRQYF

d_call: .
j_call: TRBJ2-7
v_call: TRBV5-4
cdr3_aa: CASRDLGGGYEQYF

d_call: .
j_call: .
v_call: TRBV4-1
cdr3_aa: CASSLTALARDEQYF

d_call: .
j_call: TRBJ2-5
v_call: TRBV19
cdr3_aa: CASGSEDAAETQYF

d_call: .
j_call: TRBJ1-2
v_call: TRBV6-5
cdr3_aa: CASSPGRRYGYTF

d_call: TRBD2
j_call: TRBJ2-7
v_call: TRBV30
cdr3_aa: CAWSYGTSGRSEQYF

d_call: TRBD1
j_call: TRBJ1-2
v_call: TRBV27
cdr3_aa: CASSRTGDGYTF

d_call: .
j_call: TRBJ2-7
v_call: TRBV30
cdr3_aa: CAWSRVNEQYF

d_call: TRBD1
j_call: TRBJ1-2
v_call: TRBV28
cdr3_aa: CASSGQATYGYTF

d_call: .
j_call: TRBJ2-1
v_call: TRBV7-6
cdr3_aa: CASSGPPRGDEQFF

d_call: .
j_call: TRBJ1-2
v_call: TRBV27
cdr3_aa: CASSLSPAPNYGYTF

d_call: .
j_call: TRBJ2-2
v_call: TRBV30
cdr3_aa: CAWSPGQRDTGELFF

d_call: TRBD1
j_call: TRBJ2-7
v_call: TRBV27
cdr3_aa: CASSFGQGPYEQYF

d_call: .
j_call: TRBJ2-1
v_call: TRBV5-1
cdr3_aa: CASSLGREAYNEQFF